This TCR beta chain was recovered during a study of memory CD4+ T cells and cytomegalovirus serostatus (dated by TCRdb to about 2019). In terms of the full investigation: The cohort comprised 33 healthy Belgian adults, 9 CMV seropositive and around 24 CMV seronegative. CD4+ memory TCRbeta repertoires of a Belgian cohort with known cytomegalovirus serostatus were sequenced in order to replicate a published TCR-based CMV serostatus classifier.

Sequences SNHLY (CDR1) and FYNNEI (CDR2) are obtained from the germline V gene. V is pruned by 11 bases and J by 3 bases, leaving 9 bases of the junction without a gene match. Its CDR3 holds 15 amino acids, cysteine through phenylalanine. Only CDR3 DNA is held: 45 bases, read in frame from base 1. Single viable CD3+CD4+CD8-CD45RO+ cells were sorted as memory CD4+ T cells on a FACSAria II. CMV serostatus was assessed using a Roche Elecsys assay, by which serum IgG against CMV pp150, pp28, p38 and p52 was detected. Once the samples were thawed, total CD4+ T cells were enriched through positive selection using CD4 magnetic microbeads. The samples came from a different study that was designed specifically to examine the CD4+ T cell memory repertoire. Following standard operating procedures, peripheral blood mononuclear cells were isolated and cryopreserved, while serum was kept at -80 degrees C. The staining relied on CD3-PerCP (BW264/56), CD4-APC (RPA-T4), CD45RO-PE (UCHT1) and CD8-Pacific Orange (3B5) antibodies, and Sytox blue was used to exclude non-viable cells.

A word on this clone: What antigen it recognizes has not been identified. No clone much larger than this one lies a single base away; base qualities are absent.

What the authors observed across the whole study: Of under 200 previously reported CMV-associated TCRbeta sequences, about 72 appeared in the CD4+ memory repertoires, each in one to five individuals. For predicting CMV serostatus, the median bootstrapped AUC was about 0.94 using the original framework and about 0.9 using a US-trained random forest. Only CD4+CD45RO+ memory cells were sequenced, in contrast to the original study, in which naive and memory CD4+ and CD8+ populations were covered. The results were read as suggesting that the CMV-associated TCR signature is, for the most part, present in the CD4+ memory repertoire. On the Belgian cohort, the classifier based on the original framework reached a median bootstrapped AUC of roughly 0.96, with a 95% CI of 0.76-1.00.

The Quick-DNA Microprep Kit was used to extract genomic DNA from the sorted cells. Amplification of TCRbeta DNA was done with the immunoSEQ hsTCRbeta kit, following the protocol from the manufacturer. TCRbeta libraries were sequenced on an Illumina MiSeq instrument. The authors' pipeline ran thus. Removing out-of-frame sequences left approximately 2,400,000 distinct TCRbeta sequences, an average of around 67,000 per individual. Each individual was scored according to the count of 164 previously reported CMV-associated TCRbeta sequences and the total productive distinct TCRbeta count. A beta-binomial model was reimplemented in Python, and scikit-learn random forests with default parameters were trained on data from the US cohort. Classifier performance on the Belgian cohort was reported as the median AUC with percentile confidence intervals calculated over 10,000 bootstrap iterations. Not all clones reach the TCRdb copy of this immuneACCESS table, which keeps in-frame sequences only. Checked studies attribute under half of the gap to unresolved V genes and leave the rest unexplained. The V and J calls and clone size were taken over from that table, and D and trimming were inferred from the DNA. The sample table lists 48,000 or so clones, roughly 73% of them with a count of one. The ten biggest clones cover about 0.73% of the sample.

The chain is assembled from TRBV2 and TRBJ1-4; 10 bases in the junction line up with TRBD1. The sequencing sample was made of memory CD4+ T cells from blood. The sequence derives from an adult in good health and CMV-seronegative. The CDR3 sequence is CASRGQGRSNEKLFF. The sequenced DNA is TGTGCCTCCAGGGGACAGGGGAGGTCTAATGAAAAACTGTTTTTT. The full variable domain, with segments outside the CDR3 supplied by the reference TRBV2 and TRBJ1-4 proteins, appears as EPEVTQTPSHQVTQMGQEVILRCVPISNHLYFYWYRQILGQKVEFLVSFYNNEISEKSEIFDDQFSVERPDGSNFTLKIRSTKLEDSAMYFCASRGQGRSNEKLFFGSGTQLSVL.